This T cell receptor beta chain was recovered during a study of blood T cells in healthy people across ages. The V segment lost 5 bases and the J segment 2 bases; nucleotides outside the gene matches: 9. Germline-derived CDR1 and CDR2 are SGHNT and YENEEA. The CDR3 has 16 amino acids. A second about 7 to 12 cycle PCR used barcoded and J-beta primers. Tags on each cDNA molecule came from a template-switch adaptor with 12 random nucleotides. MiXCR was run by TCRdb on the 5' RACE reads, yielding one entry per CDR3 protein. The table records about 640,000 distinct CDR3 sequences, over 40% of them present only once.

Specimen: blood. The TCR sequence derives from an elderly man in good health. J is TRBJ2-3 and V is TRBV11-3; TRBD1 matches 8 bases. CDR3 DNA: TGTGCCAGCAGCCCGGGGGTGGACAGGGTCACAGATACGCAGTATTTT. This sequence encodes CASSPGVDRVTDTQYF.